A single sample gave rise to the 5 T cell receptor beta chains below, sequenced in a study of control samples from healthy donors and cancer patients. The protocol was immunoSEQ multiplex PCR, while the TCRdb copy is restricted to in-frame clones and leaves out a portion. The table records 100,000 to 130,000 clones, just under 85% of them present only once. Sequenced: blood. These receptors originate from a man younger than 30 in good health.

In this sample, this clone turned up once. The chain joins TRBV9 to TRBJ2-2, with D perhaps matching TRBD1 (5 bases). Germline V gene data show CDR1 as SGDLS and CDR2 as YYNGEE. The V gene lost 0 bases and the J gene lost 6 bases, with 15 bases spanning the gap. The CDR3 spans 16 residues. Here the CDR3 reads CASSVDMQGWAGELFF. The CDR3 nucleotides read TGTGCCAGCAGCGTAGACATGCAGGGATGGGCCGGGGAGCTGTTTTTT.

The chain combines TRBV7-8 with TRBJ1-5, with D perhaps matching TRBD1 (6 bases). The CDR3 has 17 residues. Germline assignment: CDR1 SGHVS and CDR2 FQNEAQ. The V gene lost 0 bases and the J gene lost 2 bases, with 14 bases spanning the gap. CDR3 protein: CASSLARAGEGNQPQHF. CDR3 coding DNA: TGTGCCAGCAGCTTAGCGAGAGCAGGGGAAGGCAATCAGCCCCAGCATTTT. Variable domain in full (rest from reference TRBV7-8 and TRBJ1-5): GAGVSQSPRYKVAKRGQDVALRCDPISGHVSLFWYQQALGQGPEFLTYFQNEAQLDKSGLPSDRFFAERPEGSVSTLKIQRTQQEDSAVYLCASSLARAGEGNQPQHFGDGTRLSIL.

The rearrangement joins TRBV10-3 to TRBJ2-4; D not certain. The ends were cut back, 4 bases at V and 1 base at J, with 11 bases in the middle. The length of the CDR3 is 15 residues. Germline CDR1 ENHRY, CDR2 SYGVKD. The CDR3 DNA sequence: TGTGCCATCAGTGCAACCGGGCAGGCCAAAAACATTCAGTACTTC. It codes for CAISATGQAKNIQYF.

This clone was picked up a small number of times. DNA of the CDR3: TGTGCCAGCAGCCCCCGTGGCCTGTCGGGCCCCCAAGAGACCCAGTACTTC. Protein product: CASSPRGLSGPQETQYF. The rearrangement uses TRBV7-9 and TRBJ2-5; no definite D call. The CDR3 covers 17 residues. V was trimmed by 5 bases and J by 1 base, leaving 20 bases between them. CDR1 SEHNR and CDR2 FQNEAQ come from the germline V gene (reference sequence).

The chain joins TRBV19 to TRBJ1-6; D perhaps matches TRBD1 (5 bases). This CDR3 region has 14 residues. Germline V gene lookup returns CDR1 LNHDA and CDR2 SQIVND (reference sequence). With 3 bases removed from V and 10 bases from J, the gap between germline ends came to 13 bases. CDR3 in amino acids: CASSMGVGGSPLHF. The CDR3 region has the DNA TGTGCCAGTAGTATGGGTGTGGGGGGATCACCCCTCCACTTT. Together with reference TRBV19 and TRBJ1-6, the CDR3 gives the full variable domain: DGGITQSPKYLFRKEGQNVTLSCEQNLNHDAMYWYRQDPGQGLRLIYYSQIVNDFQKGDIAEGYSVSREKKESFPLTVTSAQKNPTAFYLCASSMGVGGSPLHFGNGTRLTVT.